These 24 T cell receptor beta chains were all obtained from the same sample, sequenced in a study of blood T cell repertoires in COVID-19. Assay: immunoSEQ multiplex PCR; the TCRdb copy retains only in-frame clones and omits some. Of approximately 210,000 clones in the sample, approximately 84% were seen once. The sample taken for sequencing was peripheral blood. These receptors originate from a man aged 40-55 years with active or convalescent COVID-19.

The chain is built from TRBV27 and TRBJ1-5, with D perhaps matching TRBD1 (5 bases). The CDR3 totals 15 residues. In germline, CDR1 is MNHEY, CDR2 SMNVEV (reference sequence). V dropped 1 base and J dropped 3 bases, with 10 bases sitting between them. CDR3 amino acids: CASSLYAGPNQPQHF. CDR3 DNA: TGTGCCAGCAGTTTATATGCAGGGCCCAATCAGCCCCAGCATTTT.

V is TRBV5-4 and J is TRBJ2-1, with D maybe TRBD1 (5 bases). Trimming took off 3 bases at V and 8 bases at J, with 9 bases between the two ends. CDR3 length equals 12 residues. Per germline, CDR1 SGHNT and CDR2 YYREEE (reference sequence). CDR3 DNA: TGTGCCAGCAGCTCCAGGGTCGATGAGCAGTTCTTC. Protein product: CASSSRVDEQFF.

This chain joins TRBV4-1 and TRBJ2-3, with D hard to call. This CDR3 comprises 15 residues. Looked up from germline, CDR1 is MGHRA and CDR2 is YSYEKL. The V gene lost 0 bases and the J gene lost 6 bases, with 13 bases spanning the gap. The CDR3 reads CASSQDLFRVDTQYF. CDR3 nucleotide sequence: TGCGCCAGCAGCCAAGATTTGTTTCGAGTGGATACGCAGTATTTT.

This clone was detected once. J is TRBJ1-1 and V is TRBV6-6; D call uncertain. Germline V lookup: CDR1 MNHNY, CDR2 SVGAGI (reference sequence). Deletions cut 0 bases from V and 4 bases from J, with 6 bases between. This CDR3 comprises 13 residues. For the CDR3, the DNA is TGTGCCAGCAGTTACTCGCCAGGCACTGAAGCTTTCTTT. Protein: CASSYSPGTEAFF.

This clone was detected a few times. This chain links TRBV2 with TRBJ1-4; no reliable D call. Between the trimmed V and J ends, which lost 6 bases and 0 bases, there was a span of 8 bases. Germline assignment: CDR1 SNHLY and CDR2 FYNNEI. This CDR3 is built from 14 residues. CDR3 residues: CASRLETTNEKLFF. As DNA, the CDR3 is TGTGCCAGCAGGTTAGAGACAACTAATGAAAAACTGTTTTTT.

The chain combines TRBV6-5 with TRBJ1-6; maybe TRBD1 (6 bases). The CDR3 has 15 residues. Trimming left V 10 bases short and J 10 bases short, with 23 bases between. Germline CDR1 MNHEY, CDR2 SVGAGI. The CDR3 sequence is CATLPSQGHRSPLHF. The CDR3 nucleotides read TGTGCCACCCTCCCTTCACAGGGTCACCGATCACCCCTCCACTTT.

The chain has TRBV28 and TRBJ2-3; no clear D gene. The CDR3 length is 15 residues. The ends were cut back, 0 bases at V and 0 bases at J, with 7 bases in the middle. In germline, CDR1 is MDHEN, CDR2 SYDVKM. The CDR3 protein is CASSLWSFSTDTQYF. Here the CDR3 DNA reads TGTGCCAGCAGTTTATGGTCTTTTAGCACAGATACGCAGTATTTT.

The chain links TRBV5-6 to TRBJ2-1, with 11 bases fitting TRBD1. V lost 1 base, J lost 8 bases, and 5 bases stayed unmatched. CDR3 length: 15 residues. In germline, CDR1 is SGHDT, CDR2 YYEEEE. CDR3 sequence: CASSLPGQGDDEQFF. The CDR3 DNA sequence: TGTGCCAGCAGCTTGCCGGGACAGGGGGACGATGAGCAGTTCTTC.

This clone was seen only once. Possible read error: a much larger clone is one base away. V is TRBV7-3 and J is TRBJ2-7; 11 positions match TRBD1. There are 14 residues in the CDR3. Germline values: CDR1 SGHTA, CDR2 FQGTGA. The trim removed 4 bases at V and 3 bases at J, leaving 2 bases unmatched. This CDR3 is CASSYGTGGYEQYF. In DNA form, the CDR3 reads TGTGCCAGCAGCTACGGGACAGGGGGCTACGAGCAGTACTTC.

The gene calls are TRBV4-1 and TRBJ1-2; D gene unclear. The V gene lost 0 bases and the J gene lost 4 bases, with 9 bases spanning the gap. Per germline, CDR1 MGHRA and CDR2 YSYEKL. The length of the CDR3 is 14 residues. The DNA for the CDR3 is TGCGCCAGCAGCCAAGAGCTAAGCCTCTATGGCTACACCTTC. It translates to CASSQELSLYGYTF.

The gene calls are TRBV5-1 and TRBJ2-1, with 7 bases lining up with TRBD1. With 3 bases clipped from V and 9 bases from J, the junction kept 9 bases outside the gene matches. The CDR3 totals 14 residues. Germline-derived CDR1 and CDR2 are SGHRS and YFSETQ. CDR3 in amino acids: CASSYRDSGGEQFF. CDR3 in DNA: TGCGCCAGCAGCTACCGGGACAGTGGTGGTGAGCAGTTCTTC.

The rearrangement uses TRBV12-3 or TRBV12-4 and TRBJ1-5; D gene unclear. The V gene lost 5 bases and the J gene lost 9 bases, with 14 bases spanning the gap. This CDR3 contains 13 residues. CDR3 in DNA: TGTGCCAGCAGTCGACTACTATTACGGCCCCAGCATTTT. This gives the protein CASSRLLLRPQHF.

This clone came up once. This chain connects TRBV27 to TRBJ1-1; D unclear. The germline V and J ends were trimmed by 10 bases and 3 bases, with 9 bases remaining between them. The germline gives CDR1 MNHEY, CDR2 SMNVEV (reference sequence). The CDR3 consists of 11 residues. In DNA form, the CDR3 reads TGTGCCACCGGTAGAGACACTGAAGCTTTCTTT. This gives the protein CATGRDTEAFF.

This chain connects TRBV28 to TRBJ2-6, with D maybe TRBD1 (6 bases). This CDR3 is 19 amino acids long. Germline CDR1 reads MDHEN; CDR2 reads SYDVKM. CDR3 sequence reads: CASRGAGDIVYSGANVLTF. The CDR3 coding sequence is TGTGCGTCTCGTGGGGCAGGGGACATCGTATACTCTGGGGCCAACGTCCTGACTTTC.

The chain combines TRBV5-4 with TRBJ2-7; 12 bases match TRBD1. V dropped 3 bases and J dropped 5; count of bases not matched to a gene: 12. Looked up from germline, CDR1 is SGHNT and CDR2 is YYREEE (reference sequence). The CDR3 runs to 17 residues. Here the CDR3 DNA reads TGTGCCAGCAGCTATTACTTGGCCGGGACAGGGGGCGACGAGCAGTACTTC. Translated: CASSYYLAGTGGDEQYF.

V usage is TRBV2 and J usage is TRBJ2-6; 7 positions match TRBD1. Germline CDR1 and CDR2: SNHLY and FYNNEI. The CDR3 has 15 amino acids. Trimming removed 6 bases from V and 0 bases from J; junction bases left unmatched: 2. The CDR3 protein is CASRAGGSGANVLTF. The CDR3 bases are TGTGCCAGCAGAGCAGGGGGCTCTGGGGCCAACGTCCTGACTTTC.

The chain is built from TRBV6-1 and TRBJ1-2; D unresolved. This CDR3 has 14 amino acids. Germline CDR1 reads MNHNS; CDR2 reads SASEGT. V was trimmed by 1 base and J by 5 bases, leaving 11 bases between them. The CDR3 region has the DNA TGTGCCAGCAGTGAAGGAGGGAAGCTATATGGCTACACCTTC. Its protein is CASSEGGKLYGYTF.

This clone was counted a single time. V and J are TRBV30 and TRBJ2-7, with TRBD2 matching 11 bases. The CDR3 consists of 15 residues. Germline lookup yields CDR1 GTSNPN and CDR2 SVGIG (reference sequence). J gave up 6 bases and V 3 bases, and 10 bases lay outside the gene matches. CDR3 protein: CAWSPGTSGLREQYF. The CDR3 DNA sequence: TGTGCCTGGAGCCCCGGGACTAGCGGTCTCCGCGAGCAGTACTTC.

The V and J genes are TRBV3-1 (or the pseudogene TRBV3-2) and TRBJ1-6, with D hard to call. Per germline, CDR1 LGHDT and CDR2 YNNKEL (reference sequence). Trimming removed 4 bases from V and 10 bases from J, with 20 bases in between. The CDR3 runs to 16 residues. CDR3 bases: TGTGCCAGCAGCCCCGGACGGGCGTGGGAGGGATCACCCCTCCACTTT. Encoded protein: CASSPGRAWEGSPLHF.

V and J are TRBV5-4 and TRBJ1-3, with TRBD1 as a possible D gene (6 bases). CDR1 and CDR2 (germline): SGHNT, YYREEE (reference sequence). The CDR3 is 16 amino acids. The V and J ends lost 0 bases and 0 bases respectively, with 10 bases between them. The DNA of the CDR3 is TGTGCCAGCAGCTTGGATGTGGGGGCCTCTGGAAACACCATATATTTT. Encoded protein: CASSLDVGASGNTIYF.

The rearrangement joins TRBV19 to TRBJ1-1; 9 nucleotides match TRBD1. The germline gives CDR1 LNHDA, CDR2 SQIVND (reference sequence). This CDR3 region has 14 residues. The ends lost 8 bases at V and 4 bases at J; junction bases unmatched: 8. The CDR3 reads CASLSPTGGTEAFF. CDR3 coding DNA: TGTGCCAGTCTATCCCCGACAGGGGGCACTGAAGCTTTCTTT.

CDR3 DNA sequence: TGTGCCAGCAGTTCCAGGGGCGGGGAGCTGTTTTTT. Its translation is CASSSRGGELFF. This chain uses TRBV6-5 with TRBJ2-2; D is possibly TRBD1 (6 bases). Germline V gene sequence: CDR1 MNHEY, CDR2 SVGAGI. CDR3 length: 12 residues. Trimming pared 4 bases from V and 7 bases from J, leaving 7 bases between.

This clone has a count of ten or more. The chain is built from TRBV19 and TRBJ1-2; tentative D call: TRBD1 (5 bases). Germline loops: CDR1 LNHDA, CDR2 SQIVND (reference sequence). Deletions cut 6 bases from V and 3 bases from J, with 14 bases between. The CDR3 spans 14 residues. In nucleotides, the CDR3 is TGTGCCAGTAGACGCGGGACCTCTGACTATGGCTACACCTTC. Its protein product is CASRRGTSDYGYTF.

The chain couples TRBV5-4 to TRBJ2-3, with no clear D. V lost 3 bases and J lost 2, with 13 bases in between. CDR1 is SGHNT and CDR2 is YYREEE in the germline V gene (reference sequence). There are 15 residues in the CDR3. This CDR3 reads CASSSPSQATDTQYF. The CDR3 DNA is TGTGCCAGCAGCTCCCCTTCGCAAGCCACAGATACGCAGTATTTT.